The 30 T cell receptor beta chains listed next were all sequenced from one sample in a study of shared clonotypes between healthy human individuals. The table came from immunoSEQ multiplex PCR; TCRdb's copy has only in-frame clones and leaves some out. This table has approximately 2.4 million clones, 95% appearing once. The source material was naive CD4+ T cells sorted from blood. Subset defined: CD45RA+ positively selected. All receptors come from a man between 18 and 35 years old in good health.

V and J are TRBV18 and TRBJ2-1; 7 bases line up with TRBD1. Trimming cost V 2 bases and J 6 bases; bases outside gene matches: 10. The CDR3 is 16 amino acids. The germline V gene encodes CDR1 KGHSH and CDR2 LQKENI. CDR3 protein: CASSPWETGTSNEQFF. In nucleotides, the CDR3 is TGTGCCAGCTCACCATGGGAGACAGGGACCAGCAATGAGCAGTTCTTC.

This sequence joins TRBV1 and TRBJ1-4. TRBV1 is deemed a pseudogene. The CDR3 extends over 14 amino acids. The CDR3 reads CTSSQGRLNEKLFF. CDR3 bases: TGCACCAGCAGCCAGGGACGGCTTAATGAAAAACTGTTTTTT.

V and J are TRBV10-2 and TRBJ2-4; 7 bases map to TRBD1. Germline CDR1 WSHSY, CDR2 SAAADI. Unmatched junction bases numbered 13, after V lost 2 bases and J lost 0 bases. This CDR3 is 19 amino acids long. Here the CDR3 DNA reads TGCGCCAGCAGTGAGGACGGGACAGCCTACCAATTAGCCAAAAACATTCAGTACTTC. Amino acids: CASSEDGTAYQLAKNIQYF.

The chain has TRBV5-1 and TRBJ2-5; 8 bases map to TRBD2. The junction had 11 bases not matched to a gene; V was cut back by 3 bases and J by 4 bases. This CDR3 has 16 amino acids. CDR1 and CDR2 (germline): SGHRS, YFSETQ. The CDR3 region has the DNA TGCGCCAGCAGCTGGCCGGAAGGACTAGCAGGAGAGACCCAGTACTTC. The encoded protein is CASSWPEGLAGETQYF.

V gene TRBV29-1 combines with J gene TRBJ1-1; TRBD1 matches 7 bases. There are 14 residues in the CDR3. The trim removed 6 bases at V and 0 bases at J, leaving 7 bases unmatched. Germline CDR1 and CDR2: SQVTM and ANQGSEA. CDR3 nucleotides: TGCAGCGTCGGGACAGATTTAATGAACACTGAAGCTTTCTTT. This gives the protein CSVGTDLMNTEAFF.

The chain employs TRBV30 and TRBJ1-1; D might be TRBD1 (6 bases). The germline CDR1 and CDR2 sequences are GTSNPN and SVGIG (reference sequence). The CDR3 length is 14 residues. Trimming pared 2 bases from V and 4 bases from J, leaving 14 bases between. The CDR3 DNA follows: TGTGCCTGGAGTCCCCAACTAGGGGGCACTGAAGCTTTCTTT. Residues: CAWSPQLGGTEAFF.

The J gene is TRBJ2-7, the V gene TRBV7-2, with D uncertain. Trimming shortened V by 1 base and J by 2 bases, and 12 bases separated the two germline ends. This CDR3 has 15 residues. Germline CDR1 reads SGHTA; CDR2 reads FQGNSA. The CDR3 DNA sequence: TGTGCCAGCAGCTTAGATTCAGCCCAAGCCTACGAGCAGTACTTC. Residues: CASSLDSAQAYEQYF.

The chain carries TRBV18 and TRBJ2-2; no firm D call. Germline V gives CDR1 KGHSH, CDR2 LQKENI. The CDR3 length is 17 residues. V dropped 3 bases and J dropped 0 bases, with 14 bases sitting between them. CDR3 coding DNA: TGTGCCAGCTCACCGTACTCCGGGTCGGCGAACACCGGGGAGCTGTTTTTT. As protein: CASSPYSGSANTGELFF. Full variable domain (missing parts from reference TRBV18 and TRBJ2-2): NAGVMQNPRHLVRRRGQEARLRCSPMKGHSHVYWYRQLPEEGLKFMVYLQKENIIDESGMPKERFSAEFPKEGPSILRIQQVVRGDSAAYFCASSPYSGSANTGELFFGEGSRLTVL.

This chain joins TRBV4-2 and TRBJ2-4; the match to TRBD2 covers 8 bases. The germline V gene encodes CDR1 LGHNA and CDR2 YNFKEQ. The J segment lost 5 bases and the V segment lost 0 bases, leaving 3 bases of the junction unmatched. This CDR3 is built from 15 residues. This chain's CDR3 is CASSQERLAQNIQYF. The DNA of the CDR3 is TGTGCCAGCAGCCAAGAGCGACTAGCGCAAAACATTCAGTACTTC.

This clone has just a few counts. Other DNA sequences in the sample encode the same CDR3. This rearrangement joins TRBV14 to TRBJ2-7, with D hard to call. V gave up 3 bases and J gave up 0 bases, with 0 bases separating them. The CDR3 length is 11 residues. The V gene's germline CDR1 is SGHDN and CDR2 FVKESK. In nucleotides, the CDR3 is TGTGCCAGCAGCCACTCCTACGAGCAGTACTTC. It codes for CASSHSYEQYF.

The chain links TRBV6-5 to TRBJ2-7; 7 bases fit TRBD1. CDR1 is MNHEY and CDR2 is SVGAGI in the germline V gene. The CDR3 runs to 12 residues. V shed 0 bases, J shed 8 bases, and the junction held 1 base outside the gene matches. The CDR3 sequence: CASSYSRGQQYF. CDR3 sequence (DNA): TGTGCCAGCAGTTACTCGAGGGGGCAGCAGTACTTC.

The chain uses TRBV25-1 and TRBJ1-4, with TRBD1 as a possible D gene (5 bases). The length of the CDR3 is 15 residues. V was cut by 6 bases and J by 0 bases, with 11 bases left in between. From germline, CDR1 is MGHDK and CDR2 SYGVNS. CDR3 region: CASSRGSTTNEKLFF. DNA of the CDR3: TGTGCCAGCAGCCGGGGGAGCACAACTAATGAAAAACTGTTTTTT.

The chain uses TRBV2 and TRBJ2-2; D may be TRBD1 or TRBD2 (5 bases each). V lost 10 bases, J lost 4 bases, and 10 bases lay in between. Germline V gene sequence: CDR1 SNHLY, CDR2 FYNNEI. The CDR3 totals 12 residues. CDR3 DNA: TGTGCCACTGGGGCGGGCACCGGGGAGCTGTTTTTT. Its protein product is CATGAGTGELFF.

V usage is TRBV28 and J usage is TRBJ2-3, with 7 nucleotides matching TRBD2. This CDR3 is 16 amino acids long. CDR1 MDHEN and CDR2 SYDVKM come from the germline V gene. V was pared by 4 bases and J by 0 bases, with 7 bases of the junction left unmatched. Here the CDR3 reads CASSSKTRGSTDTQYF. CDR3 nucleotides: TGTGCCAGCAGTTCCAAGACGCGGGGGAGCACAGATACGCAGTATTTT. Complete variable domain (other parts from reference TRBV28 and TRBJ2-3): DVKVTQSSRYLVKRTGEKVFLECVQDMDHENMFWYRQDPGLGLRLIYFSYDVKMKEKGDIPEGYSVSREKKERFSLILESASTNQTSMYLCASSSKTRGSTDTQYFGPGTRLTVL.

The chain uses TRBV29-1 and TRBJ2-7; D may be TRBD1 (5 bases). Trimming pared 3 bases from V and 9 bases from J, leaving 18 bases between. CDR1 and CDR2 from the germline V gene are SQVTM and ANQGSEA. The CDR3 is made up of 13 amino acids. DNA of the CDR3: TGCAGCGTTGATAATGGGGCTGCGAGAGGGCAGTACTTC. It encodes CSVDNGAARGQYF.

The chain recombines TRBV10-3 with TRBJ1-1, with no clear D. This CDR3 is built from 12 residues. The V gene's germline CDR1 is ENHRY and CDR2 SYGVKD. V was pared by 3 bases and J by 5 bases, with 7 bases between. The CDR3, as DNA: TGTGCCATCAGTGATGAGAGGACTGAAGCTTTCTTT. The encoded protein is CAISDERTEAFF.

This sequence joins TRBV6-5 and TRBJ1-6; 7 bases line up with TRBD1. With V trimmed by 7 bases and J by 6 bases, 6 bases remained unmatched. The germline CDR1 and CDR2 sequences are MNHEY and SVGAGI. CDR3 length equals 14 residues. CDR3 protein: CASTRNRGNSPLHF. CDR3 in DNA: TGTGCCAGCACCCGAAACAGGGGTAATTCACCCCTCCACTTT.

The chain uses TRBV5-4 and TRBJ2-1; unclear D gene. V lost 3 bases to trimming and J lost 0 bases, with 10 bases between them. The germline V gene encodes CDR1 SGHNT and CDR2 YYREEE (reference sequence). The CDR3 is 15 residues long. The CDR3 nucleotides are TGTGCCAGCAGCTCAGCAGCTTACTCCTACAATGAGCAGTTCTTC. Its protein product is CASSSAAYSYNEQFF.

CDR3 amino acids: CATSRRQLIQETQYF. CDR3 nucleotides: TGTGCCACCAGCAGAAGACAGCTAATCCAAGAGACCCAGTACTTC. V is TRBV15 and J is TRBJ2-5; TRBD1 might be the D (5 bases). Germline lookup yields CDR1 LNHNV and CDR2 YYDKDF (reference sequence). Trimming pared 2 bases from V and 1 base from J, leaving 11 bases between. This CDR3 region has 15 residues.

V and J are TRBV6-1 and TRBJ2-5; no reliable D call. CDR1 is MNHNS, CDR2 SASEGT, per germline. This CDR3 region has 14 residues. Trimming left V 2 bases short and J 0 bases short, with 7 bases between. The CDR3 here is CASSEPDDQETQYF. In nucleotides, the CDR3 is TGTGCCAGCAGTGAACCGGATGACCAAGAGACCCAGTACTTC.

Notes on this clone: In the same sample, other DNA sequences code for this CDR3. CDR3 coding DNA: TGTGCCAGTAGTATACTAGCGGGAGGCGGAGATACGCAGTATTTT. This sequence encodes CASSILAGGGDTQYF. The chain has TRBV19 and TRBJ2-3; TRBD2 aligns across 11 bases. The CDR3 has 15 amino acids. Germline V CDR1 and CDR2: LNHDA, SQIVND (reference sequence). With 2 bases clipped from V and 5 bases from J, the junction kept 3 bases outside the gene matches.

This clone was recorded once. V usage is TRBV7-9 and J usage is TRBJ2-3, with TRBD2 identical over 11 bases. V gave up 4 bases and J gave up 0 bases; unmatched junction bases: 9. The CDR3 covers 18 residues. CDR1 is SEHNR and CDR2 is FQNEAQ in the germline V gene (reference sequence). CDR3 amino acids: CASSSRRTSGSSTDTQYF. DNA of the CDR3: TGTGCCAGCAGCTCCCGCCGGACTAGCGGGTCTAGCACAGATACGCAGTATTTT.

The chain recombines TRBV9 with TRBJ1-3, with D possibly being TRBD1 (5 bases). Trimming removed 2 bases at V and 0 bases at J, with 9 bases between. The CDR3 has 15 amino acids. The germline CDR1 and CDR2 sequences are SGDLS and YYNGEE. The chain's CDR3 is CASSVSGNSGNTIYF. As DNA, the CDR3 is TGTGCCAGCAGCGTTTCAGGGAACTCTGGAAACACCATATATTTT.

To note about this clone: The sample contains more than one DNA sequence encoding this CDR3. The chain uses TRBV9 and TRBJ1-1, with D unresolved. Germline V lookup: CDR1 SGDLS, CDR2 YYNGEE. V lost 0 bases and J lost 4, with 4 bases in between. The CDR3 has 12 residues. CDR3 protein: CASSVEGTEAFF. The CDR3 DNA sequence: TGTGCCAGCAGCGTAGAAGGCACTGAAGCTTTCTTT.

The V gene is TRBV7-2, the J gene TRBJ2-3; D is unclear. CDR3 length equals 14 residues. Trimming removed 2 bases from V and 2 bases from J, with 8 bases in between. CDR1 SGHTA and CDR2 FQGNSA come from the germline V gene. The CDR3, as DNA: TGTGCCAGCAGCTTATCACAGTACACAGATACGCAGTATTTT. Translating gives CASSLSQYTDTQYF.

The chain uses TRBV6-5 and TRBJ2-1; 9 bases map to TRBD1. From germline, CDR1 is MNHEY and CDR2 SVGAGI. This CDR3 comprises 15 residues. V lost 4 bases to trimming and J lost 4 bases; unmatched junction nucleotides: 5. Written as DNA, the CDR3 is TGTGCCAGCAGTTCTTCCGGGACAGGGTACAATGAGCAGTTCTTC. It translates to CASSSSGTGYNEQFF.

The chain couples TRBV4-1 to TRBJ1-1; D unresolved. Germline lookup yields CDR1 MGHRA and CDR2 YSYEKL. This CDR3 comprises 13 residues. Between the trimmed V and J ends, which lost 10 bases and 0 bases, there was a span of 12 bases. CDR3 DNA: TGCGCCACCAGGAGAGGGATGAACACTGAAGCTTTCTTT. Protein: CATRRGMNTEAFF.

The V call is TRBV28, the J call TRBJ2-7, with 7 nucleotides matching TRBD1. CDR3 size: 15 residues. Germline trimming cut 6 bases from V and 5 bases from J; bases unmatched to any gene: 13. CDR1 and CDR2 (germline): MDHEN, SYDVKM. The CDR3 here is CASRPGAAGGNEQYF. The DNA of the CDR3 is TGTGCCAGCAGACCTGGGGCCGCAGGGGGAAACGAGCAGTACTTC.

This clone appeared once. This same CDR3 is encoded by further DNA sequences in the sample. CDR3 residues: CASTPRGANTGELFF. The CDR3 bases are TGCGCCAGCACACCGCGGGGGGCGAACACCGGGGAGCTGTTTTTT. The chain carries TRBV5-1 and TRBJ2-2; 8 bases are a match to TRBD2. V dropped 6 bases and J dropped 0; count of bases not matched to a gene: 4. This CDR3 comprises 15 residues. Looked up from germline, CDR1 is SGHRS and CDR2 is YFSETQ.

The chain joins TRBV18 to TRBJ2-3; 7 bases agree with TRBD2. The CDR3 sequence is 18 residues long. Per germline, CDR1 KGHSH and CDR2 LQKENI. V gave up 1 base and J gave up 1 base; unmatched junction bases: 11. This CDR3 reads CASSPLSSSSGGTDTQYF. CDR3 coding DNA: TGTGCCAGCTCACCACTTAGTAGTTCTAGCGGTGGCACAGATACGCAGTATTTT.